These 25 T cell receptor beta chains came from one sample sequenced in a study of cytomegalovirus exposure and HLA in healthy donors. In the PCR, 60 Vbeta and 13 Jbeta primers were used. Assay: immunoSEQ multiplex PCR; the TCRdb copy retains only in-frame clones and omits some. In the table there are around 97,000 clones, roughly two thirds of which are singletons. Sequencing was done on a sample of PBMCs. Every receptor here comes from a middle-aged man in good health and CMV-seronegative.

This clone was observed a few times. DNA for the CDR3: TGTGCTAGTGGTCCCGGGACAGGGGGCGAAGAAGGCTATGGCTACACCTTC. Translation: CASGPGTGGEEGYGYTF. This chain connects TRBV12-5 to TRBJ1-2, with 12 bases identical to TRBD1. Per germline, CDR1 LGHNT and CDR2 FRNRAP. CDR3 length: 17 amino acids. V lost 5 bases to trimming and J lost 4 bases; unmatched junction nucleotides: 11.

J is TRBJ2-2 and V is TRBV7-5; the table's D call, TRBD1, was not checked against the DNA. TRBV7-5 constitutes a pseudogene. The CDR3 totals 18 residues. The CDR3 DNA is TGTGTCAGAAGCGCCCACAGGGGACAGTTCGTAAAGGGCGGGGAGCTGTTTTTT. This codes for CVRSAHRGQFVKGGELFF.

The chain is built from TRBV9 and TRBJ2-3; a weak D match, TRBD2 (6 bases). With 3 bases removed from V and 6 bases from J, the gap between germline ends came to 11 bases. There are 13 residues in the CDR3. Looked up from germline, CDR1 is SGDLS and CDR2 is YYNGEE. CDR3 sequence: CASSAGGGDTQYF. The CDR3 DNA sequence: TGTGCCAGCAGCGCCGGTGGAGGGGATACGCAGTATTTT.

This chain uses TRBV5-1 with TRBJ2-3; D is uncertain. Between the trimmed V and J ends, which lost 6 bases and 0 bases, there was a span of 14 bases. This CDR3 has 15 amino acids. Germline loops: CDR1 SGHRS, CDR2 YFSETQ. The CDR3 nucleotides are TGCGCCAGCACCTCAGGTTGGCCCAGCACAGATACGCAGTATTTT. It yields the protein CASTSGWPSTDTQYF.

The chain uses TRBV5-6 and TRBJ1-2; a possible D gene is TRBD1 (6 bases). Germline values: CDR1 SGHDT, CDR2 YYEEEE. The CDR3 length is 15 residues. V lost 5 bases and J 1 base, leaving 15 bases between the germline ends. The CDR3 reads CASRTEGHLNYGYTF. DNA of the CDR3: TGTGCCAGCAGGACTGAGGGACACCTTAACTATGGCTACACCTTC.

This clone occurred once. Here the CDR3 reads CASSLRSGGTEAFF. CDR3 sequence (DNA): TGTGCCAGCAGCTTACGGTCAGGGGGCACTGAAGCTTTCTTT. The chain is built from TRBV7-3 and TRBJ1-1, with TRBD1 matching 7 bases. The V and J ends lost 2 bases and 4 bases, in that order; junction bases with no gene match: 4. The CDR3 runs 14 residues. Germline CDR1 reads SGHTA; CDR2 reads FQGTGA.

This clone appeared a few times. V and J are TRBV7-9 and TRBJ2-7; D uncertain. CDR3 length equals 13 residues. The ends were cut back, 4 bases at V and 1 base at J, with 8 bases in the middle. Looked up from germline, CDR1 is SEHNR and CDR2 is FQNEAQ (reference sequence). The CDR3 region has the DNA TGTGCCAGCAGCTCCTACAGATCCTACGAGCAGTACGTC. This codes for CASSSYRSYEQYV.

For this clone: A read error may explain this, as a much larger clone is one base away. The CDR3 here is CASCETGNTEAFF. In DNA form, the CDR3 reads TGTGCCAGCTGTGAAACAGGGAACACTGAAGCTTTCTTT. The chain uses TRBV6-1 and TRBJ1-1; possible D gene TRBD1, 5 bases. Germline CDR1 is MNHNS and CDR2 is SASEGT. This CDR3 contains 13 residues.

CDR3 sequence: CASSRTGGEEQFF. For the CDR3, the DNA is TGTGCCAGCAGCCGGACAGGGGGCGAGGAGCAGTTCTTC. The rearrangement joins TRBV7-3 to TRBJ2-1; 11 bases are shared with TRBD1. With 5 bases clipped from V and 10 bases from J, the junction kept 4 bases outside the gene matches. Germline CDR1 and CDR2: SGHTA and FQGTGA. The CDR3 length is 13 residues.

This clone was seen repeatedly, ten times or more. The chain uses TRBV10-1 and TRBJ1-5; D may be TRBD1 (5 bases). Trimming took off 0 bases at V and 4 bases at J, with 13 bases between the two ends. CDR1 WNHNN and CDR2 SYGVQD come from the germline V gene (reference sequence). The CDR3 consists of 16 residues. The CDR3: CASSESVATANQPQHF. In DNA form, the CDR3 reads TGCGCCAGCAGTGAGTCTGTTGCGACAGCTAATCAGCCCCAGCATTTT.

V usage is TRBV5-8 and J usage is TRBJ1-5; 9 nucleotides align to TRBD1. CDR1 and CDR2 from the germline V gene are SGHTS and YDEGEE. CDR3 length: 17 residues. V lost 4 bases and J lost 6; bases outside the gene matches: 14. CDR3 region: CASSTEATGGWSQPQHF. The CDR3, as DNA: TGTGCCAGCAGCACGGAAGCCACAGGGGGCTGGTCTCAGCCCCAGCATTTT.

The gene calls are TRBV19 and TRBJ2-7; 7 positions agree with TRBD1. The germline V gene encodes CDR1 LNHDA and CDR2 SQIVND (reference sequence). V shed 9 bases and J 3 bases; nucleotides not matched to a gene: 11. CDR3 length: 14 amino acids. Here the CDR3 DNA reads TGTGCCAGCATCAATTCAGGGGGTAACTACGAGCAGTACTTC. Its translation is CASINSGGNYEQYF.

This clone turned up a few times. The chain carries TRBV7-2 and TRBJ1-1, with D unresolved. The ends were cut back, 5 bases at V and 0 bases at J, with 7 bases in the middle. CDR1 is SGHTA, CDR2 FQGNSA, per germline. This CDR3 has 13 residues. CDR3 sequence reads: CASSPLMNTEAFF. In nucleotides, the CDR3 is TGTGCCAGCAGCCCCCTTATGAACACTGAAGCTTTCTTT.

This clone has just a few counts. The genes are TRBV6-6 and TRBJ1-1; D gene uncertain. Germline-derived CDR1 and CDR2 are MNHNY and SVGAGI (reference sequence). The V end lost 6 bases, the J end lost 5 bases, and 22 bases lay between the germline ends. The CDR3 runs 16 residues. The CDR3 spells CASSPPLGVSVTEAFF. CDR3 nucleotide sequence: TGTGCCAGCAGCCCGCCTTTGGGAGTCAGCGTGACTGAAGCTTTCTTT.

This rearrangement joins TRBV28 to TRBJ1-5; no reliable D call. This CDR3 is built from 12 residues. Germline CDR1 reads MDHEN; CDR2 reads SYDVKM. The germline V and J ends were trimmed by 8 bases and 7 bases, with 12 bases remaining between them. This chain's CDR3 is CASGGVGQPQHF. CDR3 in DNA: TGTGCCAGCGGCGGGGTAGGGCAGCCCCAGCATTTT.

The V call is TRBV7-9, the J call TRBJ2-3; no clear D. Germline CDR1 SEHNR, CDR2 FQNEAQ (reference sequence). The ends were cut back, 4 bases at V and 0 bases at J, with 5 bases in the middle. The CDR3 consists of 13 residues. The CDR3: CASSSSSTDTQYF. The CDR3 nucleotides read TGTGCCAGCAGCTCGTCTAGCACAGATACGCAGTATTTT.

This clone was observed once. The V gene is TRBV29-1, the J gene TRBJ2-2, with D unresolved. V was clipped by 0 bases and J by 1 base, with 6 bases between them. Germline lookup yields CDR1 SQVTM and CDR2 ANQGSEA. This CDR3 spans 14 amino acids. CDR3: CSVEDTVNTGELFF. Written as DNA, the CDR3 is TGCAGCGTTGAAGACACAGTGAACACCGGGGAGCTGTTTTTT.

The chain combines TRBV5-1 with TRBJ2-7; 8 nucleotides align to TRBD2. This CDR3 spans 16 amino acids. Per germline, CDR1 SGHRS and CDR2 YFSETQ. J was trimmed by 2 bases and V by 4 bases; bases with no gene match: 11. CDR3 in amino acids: CASSGAGGPTAYEQYF. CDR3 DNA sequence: TGCGCCAGCAGCGGCGCGGGGGGACCGACCGCCTACGAGCAGTACTTC.

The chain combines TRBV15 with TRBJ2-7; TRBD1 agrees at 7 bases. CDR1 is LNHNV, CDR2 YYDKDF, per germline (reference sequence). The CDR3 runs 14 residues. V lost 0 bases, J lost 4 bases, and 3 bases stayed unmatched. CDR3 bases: TGTGCCACCAGCAGAGAGGGCAGGGGGTACGAGCAGTACTTC. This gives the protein CATSREGRGYEQYF.

CDR3 nucleotide sequence: TGCGCCAGCAGCCCGGGACAGGGATTTTCACCCCTCCACTTT. Translated, it gives CASSPGQGFSPLHF. The gene calls are TRBV5-1 and TRBJ1-6; 9 nucleotides align to TRBD1. The CDR3 is 14 amino acids. Germline trimming cut 4 bases from V and 9 bases from J; bases unmatched to any gene: 5. In germline, CDR1 is SGHRS, CDR2 YFSETQ.

CDR3 sequence reads: CASGRGLANNEQFF. Here the CDR3 DNA reads TGTGCTAGTGGTCGGGGTCTAGCGAACAATGAGCAGTTCTTC. This chain connects TRBV12-5 to TRBJ2-1; a weak D match, TRBD2 (6 bases). Germline V CDR1 and CDR2: LGHNT, FRNRAP. The CDR3 extends over 14 amino acids. Trimming stripped 5 bases from V and 5 bases from J, with 13 bases between.

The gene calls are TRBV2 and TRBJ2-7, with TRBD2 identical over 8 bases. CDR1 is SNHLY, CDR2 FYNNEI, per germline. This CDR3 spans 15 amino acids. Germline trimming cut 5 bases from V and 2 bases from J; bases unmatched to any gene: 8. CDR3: CASSNPGGRTYEQYF. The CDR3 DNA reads TGTGCCAGCAGTAACCCGGGGGGGCGAACCTACGAGCAGTACTTC. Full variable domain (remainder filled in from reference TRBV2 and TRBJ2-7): EPEVTQTPSHQVTQMGQEVILRCVPISNHLYFYWYRQILGQKVEFLVSFYNNEISEKSEIFDDQFSVERPDGSNFTLKIRSTKLEDSAMYFCASSNPGGRTYEQYFGPGTRLTVT.

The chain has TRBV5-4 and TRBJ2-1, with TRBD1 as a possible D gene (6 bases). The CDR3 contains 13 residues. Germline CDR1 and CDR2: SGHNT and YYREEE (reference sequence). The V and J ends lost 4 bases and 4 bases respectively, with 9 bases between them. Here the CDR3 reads CASSTTGYNEQFF. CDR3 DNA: TGTGCCAGCAGCACCACAGGGTACAATGAGCAGTTCTTC.

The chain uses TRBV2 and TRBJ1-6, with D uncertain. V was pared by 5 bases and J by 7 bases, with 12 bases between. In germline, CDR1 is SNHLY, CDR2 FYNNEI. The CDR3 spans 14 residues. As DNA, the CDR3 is TGTGCCAGCAGTCCAGAAAATCAGAATTCACCCCTCCACTTT. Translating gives CASSPENQNSPLHF.

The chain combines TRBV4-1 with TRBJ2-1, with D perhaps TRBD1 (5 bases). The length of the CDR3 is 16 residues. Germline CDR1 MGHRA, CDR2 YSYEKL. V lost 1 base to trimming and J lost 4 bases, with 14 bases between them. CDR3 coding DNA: TGCGCCAGCAGCCAAGTAACAGGCCCTAAGTACAATGAGCAGTTCTTC. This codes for CASSQVTGPKYNEQFF.